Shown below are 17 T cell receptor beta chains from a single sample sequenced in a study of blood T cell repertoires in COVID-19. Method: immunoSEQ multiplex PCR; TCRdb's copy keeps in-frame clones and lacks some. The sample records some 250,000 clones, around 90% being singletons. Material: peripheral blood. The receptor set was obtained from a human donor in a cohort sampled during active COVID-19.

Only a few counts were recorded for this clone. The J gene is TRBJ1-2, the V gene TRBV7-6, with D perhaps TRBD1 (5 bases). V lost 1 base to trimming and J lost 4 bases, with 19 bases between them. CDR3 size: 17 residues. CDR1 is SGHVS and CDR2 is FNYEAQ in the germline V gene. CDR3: CASSLDPRAARTYGYTF. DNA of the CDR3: TGTGCCAGCAGCTTAGACCCCAGGGCGGCAAGAACCTATGGCTACACCTTC. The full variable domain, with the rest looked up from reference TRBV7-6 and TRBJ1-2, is GAGVSQSPRYKVTKRGQDVALRCDPISGHVSLYWYRQALGQGPEFLTYFNYEAQQDKSGLPNDRFSAERPEGSISTLTIQRTEQRDSAMYRCASSLDPRAARTYGYTFGSGTRLTVV.

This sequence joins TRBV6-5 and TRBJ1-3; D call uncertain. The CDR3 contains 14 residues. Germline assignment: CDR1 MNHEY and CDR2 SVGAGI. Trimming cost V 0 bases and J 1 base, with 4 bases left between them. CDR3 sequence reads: CASSYSLSGNTIYF. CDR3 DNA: TGTGCCAGCAGTTACTCACTATCTGGAAACACCATATATTTT.

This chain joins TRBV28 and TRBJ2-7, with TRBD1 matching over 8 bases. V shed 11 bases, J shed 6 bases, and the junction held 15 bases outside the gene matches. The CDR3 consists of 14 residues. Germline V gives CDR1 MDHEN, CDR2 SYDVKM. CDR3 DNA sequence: TGTGCCTCCGGACGGGCAGGGGGCTCGGGCGAGCAGTACTTC. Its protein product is CASGRAGGSGEQYF.

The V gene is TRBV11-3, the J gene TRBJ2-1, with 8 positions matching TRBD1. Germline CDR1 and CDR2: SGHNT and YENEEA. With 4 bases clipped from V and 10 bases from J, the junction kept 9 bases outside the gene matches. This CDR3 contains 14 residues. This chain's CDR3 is CASSSSDRVSEQFF. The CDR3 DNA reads TGTGCCAGCAGCTCATCGGACAGGGTCAGCGAGCAGTTCTTC.

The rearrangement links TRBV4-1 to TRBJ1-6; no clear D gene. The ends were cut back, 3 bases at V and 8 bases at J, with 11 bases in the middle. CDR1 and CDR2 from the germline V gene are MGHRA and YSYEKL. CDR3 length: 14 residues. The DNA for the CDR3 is TGCGCCAGCAGCCAGGCTAGCTTTGATTCACCCCTCCACTTT. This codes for CASSQASFDSPLHF.

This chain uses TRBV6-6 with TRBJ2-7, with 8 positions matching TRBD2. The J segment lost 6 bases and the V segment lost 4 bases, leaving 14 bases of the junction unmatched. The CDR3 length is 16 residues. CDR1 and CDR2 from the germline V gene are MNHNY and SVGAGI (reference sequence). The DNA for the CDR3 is TGTGCCAGCAGTTCGACCAGCGGGAGAGGTGGGAGCGAGCAGTACTTC. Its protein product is CASSSTSGRGGSEQYF.

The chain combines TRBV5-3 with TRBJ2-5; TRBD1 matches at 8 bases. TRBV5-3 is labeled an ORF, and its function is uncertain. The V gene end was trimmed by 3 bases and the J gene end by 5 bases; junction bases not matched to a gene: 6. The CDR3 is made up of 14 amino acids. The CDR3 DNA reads TGTGCCAGAAGCTCTGGACAGGGCGGGGAGACCCAGTACTTC. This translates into CARSSGQGGETQYF.

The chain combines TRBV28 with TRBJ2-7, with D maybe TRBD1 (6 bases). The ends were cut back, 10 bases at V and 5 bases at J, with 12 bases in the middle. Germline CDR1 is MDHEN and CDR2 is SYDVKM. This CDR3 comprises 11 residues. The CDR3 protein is CATGQSHEQYF. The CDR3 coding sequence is TGTGCCACAGGACAGTCCCACGAGCAGTACTTC.

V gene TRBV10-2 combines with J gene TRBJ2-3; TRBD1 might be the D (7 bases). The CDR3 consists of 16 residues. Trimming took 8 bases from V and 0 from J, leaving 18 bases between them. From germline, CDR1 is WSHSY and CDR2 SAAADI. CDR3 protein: CASRRGQLLSTDTQYF. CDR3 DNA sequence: TGCGCCAGCCGGAGGGGGCAGCTCCTTAGCACAGATACGCAGTATTTT.

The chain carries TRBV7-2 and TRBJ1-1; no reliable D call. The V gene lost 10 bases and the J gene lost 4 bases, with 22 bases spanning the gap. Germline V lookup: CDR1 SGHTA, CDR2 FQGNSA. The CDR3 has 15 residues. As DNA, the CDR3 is TGTGCCACCTCATCCTCGCACGCCACGGGCACTGAAGCTTTCTTT. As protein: CATSSSHATGTEAFF.

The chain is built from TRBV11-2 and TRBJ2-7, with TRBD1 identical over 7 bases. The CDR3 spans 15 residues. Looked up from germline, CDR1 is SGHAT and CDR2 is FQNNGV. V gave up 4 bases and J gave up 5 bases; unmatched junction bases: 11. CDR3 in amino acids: CASSSLGQGENEQYF. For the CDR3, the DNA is TGTGCCAGCAGCTCCCTCGGTCAGGGGGAGAACGAGCAGTACTTC.

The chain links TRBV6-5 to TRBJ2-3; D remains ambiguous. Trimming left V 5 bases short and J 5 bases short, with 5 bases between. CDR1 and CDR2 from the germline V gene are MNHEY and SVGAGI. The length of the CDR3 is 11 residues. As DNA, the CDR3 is TGTGCCAGCAGTATAATAGATACGCAGTATTTT. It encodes CASSIIDTQYF.

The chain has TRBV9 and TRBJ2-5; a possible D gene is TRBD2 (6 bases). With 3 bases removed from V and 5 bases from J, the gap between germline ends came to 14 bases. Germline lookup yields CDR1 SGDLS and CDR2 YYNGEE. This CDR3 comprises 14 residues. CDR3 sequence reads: CASSEPGREETQYF. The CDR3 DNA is TGTGCCAGCAGCGAGCCCGGGAGAGAGGAGACCCAGTACTTC. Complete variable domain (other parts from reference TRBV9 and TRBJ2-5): DSGVTQTPKHLITATGQRVTLRCSPRSGDLSVYWYQQSLDQGLQFLIQYYNGEERAKGNILERFSAQQFPDLHSELNLSSLELGDSALYFCASSEPGREETQYFGPGTRLLVL.

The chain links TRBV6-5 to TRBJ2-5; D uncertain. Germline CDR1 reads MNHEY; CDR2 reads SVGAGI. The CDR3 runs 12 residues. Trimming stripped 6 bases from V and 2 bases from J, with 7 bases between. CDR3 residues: CASSPGQETQYF. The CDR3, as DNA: TGTGCCAGCAGCCCCGGGCAAGAGACCCAGTACTTC.

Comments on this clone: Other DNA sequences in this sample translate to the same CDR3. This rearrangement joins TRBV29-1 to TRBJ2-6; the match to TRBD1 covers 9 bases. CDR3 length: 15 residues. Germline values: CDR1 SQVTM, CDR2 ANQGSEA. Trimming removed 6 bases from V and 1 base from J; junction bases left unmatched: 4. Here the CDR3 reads CSVGTGRSGANVLTF. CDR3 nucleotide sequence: TGCAGCGTCGGGACAGGGCGATCTGGGGCCAACGTCCTGACTTTC. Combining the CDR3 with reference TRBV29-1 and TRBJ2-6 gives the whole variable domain SAVISQKPSRDICQRGTSLTIQCQVDSQVTMMFWYRQQPGQSLTLIATANQGSEATYESGFVIDKFPISRPNLTFSTLTVSNMSPEDSSIYLCSVGTGRSGANVLTFGAGSRLTVL.

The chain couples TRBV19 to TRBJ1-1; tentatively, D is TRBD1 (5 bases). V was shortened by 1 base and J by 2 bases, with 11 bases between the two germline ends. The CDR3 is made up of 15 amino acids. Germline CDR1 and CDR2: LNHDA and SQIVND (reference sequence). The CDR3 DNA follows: TGTGCCAGTAGTATAGTGGCGGGGGGAAACACTGAAGCTTTCTTT. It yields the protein CASSIVAGGNTEAFF.

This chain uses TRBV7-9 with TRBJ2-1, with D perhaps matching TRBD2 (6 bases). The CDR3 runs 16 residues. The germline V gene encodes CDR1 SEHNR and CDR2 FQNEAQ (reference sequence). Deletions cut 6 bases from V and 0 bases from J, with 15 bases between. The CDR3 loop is CASREAGGSSYNEQFF. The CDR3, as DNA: TGTGCCAGCAGGGAAGCGGGTGGGAGCTCCTACAATGAGCAGTTCTTC.